This is a list of T cell receptor beta chains from one sample in a study of blood T cell repertoires in COVID-19. Data came from immunoSEQ multiplex PCR; TCRdb stores just in-frame clones and leaves some out. The sample includes more than 250,000 clones, around 87% of them seen just once. Sequencing input: peripheral blood. The receptor source for this set is a man aged 45-60 years with active or convalescent COVID-19. The CDR3 runs from the conserved cysteine through the conserved F or W.

j_call v_call cdr3_aa
TRBJ1-2 TRBV28 CASSLRDRAYGYTF
TRBJ2-7 TRBV19 CASSIDFTGAVSYEQYF
TRBJ1-6 TRBV19 CASRSNGQAYNSPLHF
TRBJ2-2 TRBV11-2 CASSHTLTGITGELFF
TRBJ2-2 TRBV5-1 CASTSGRGGATGELFF
TRBJ2-1 TRBV28 CASSLAGGEYNEQFF
TRBJ1-6 TRBV6-1 CASSEAGVGTANSPLHF
TRBJ1-6 TRBV2 CASSVRGGGDNSPLHF
TRBJ2-1 TRBV5-1 CASTPDGAERGNEQFF
TRBJ2-5 TRBV18 CASSPVEGAGETQYF
TRBJ1-5 TRBV6-2/TRBV6-3 CASSRGGGYNQPQHF
TRBJ1-1 TRBV11-2 CASSPGQENTEAFF
TRBJ2-5 TRBV7-6 CASSLAFTRTETQYF
TRBJ1-1 TRBV28 CASILQGEAFF
TRBJ2-1 TRBV20-1 CSASIPVLSSYNEQFF
TRBJ2-7 TRBV28 CASSFRQGAYEQYF
TRBJ2-1 TRBV7-3 CASSPRLAGGPFNEQFF
TRBJ2-3 TRBV15 CATSRGGRGPTDTQYF
TRBJ2-5 TRBV30 CAWSGGPIGETQYF
TRBJ1-2 TRBV3-1/TRBV3-2 CASSPDQGSYGYTF
TRBJ2-7 TRBV14 CASSRGLVPGASLTYEQYF
TRBJ2-3 TRBV10-3 CAISDSTGGALDTQYF
TRBJ2-2 TRBV9 CASSGQTRGGAGELFF
TRBJ2-7 TRBV5-4 CASSLDTTYEQYF
TRBJ2-2 TRBV5-4 CASSLGLAGSGELFF
TRBJ1-2 TRBV6-1 CASSETGLEGYTF
TRBJ1-1 TRBV5-5 CASAQWGQQRGTEAFF
TRBJ1-1 TRBV11-1 CASSLRADMNTEAFF
TRBJ2-7 TRBV2 CATGLAEIYEQYF
TRBJ1-2 TRBV3-1/TRBV3-2 CASSREGTVSGYTF
TRBJ1-4 TRBV7-6 CASSLGGTGLRKLFF
TRBJ2-7 TRBV6-5 CASSLGARSSYEQYF
TRBJ1-1 TRBV6-5 CASSYRGGDTEAFF
TRBJ1-6 TRBV27 CASSSPRGQGRESYNSPLHF
TRBJ1-1 TRBV6-5 CASRRTAKMTEAFF
TRBJ1-4 TRBV28 CASSRLGQLRELFF
TRBJ1-2 TRBV6-2/TRBV6-3 CASSYLGQGGYTF
TRBJ2-7 TRBV6-5 CASSYSFSTEQYF
TRBJ2-7 TRBV28 CASRTSGARPEQYF
TRBJ1-2 TRBV5-8 CASSLVGRFYGYTF
TRBJ2-5 TRBV24-1 CATSDGSTGLETQYF
TRBJ2-1 TRBV4-1 CASSQGTSGLTYNEQFF
TRBJ1-1 TRBV5-1 CASSPWAGGEAFF
TRBJ2-1 TRBV7-9 CASSPRDRFNEQFF
TRBJ2-5 TRBV5-5 CASSLRLAGSYQETQYF
TRBJ1-1 TRBV19 CASRSPYRGERKAFF